Listed below are T cell receptor beta chains from one sample, sequenced in a study of blood T cell repertoires in COVID-19. The method was immunoSEQ multiplex PCR; TCRdb's version includes in-frame clones alone and lacks a portion of them. The table lists approximately 170,000 clones, 90% to 95% of them singletons. The source material was peripheral blood. All receptors come from a woman aged 60-75 years with COVID-19, enrolled during active disease. Both conserved end residues are part of each CDR3. Fields, in order: clone size, D gene, J gene, V gene, CDR3 protein, CDR3 DNA. The D gene is left open where the match is weak. Rows give clone size only sometimes, using once, few, many, or a class for an expanded clone.

- - TRBJ2-7 TRBV2 CASRDTIYEQYF TGTGCCAGCAGGGACACTATTTACGAGCAGTACTTC
- TRBD1 TRBJ1-3 TRBV7-2 CASRTGATGNTIYF TGTGCCAGCAGGACAGGGGCAACTGGAAACACCATATATTTT
- - TRBJ1-1 TRBV19 CASTRVPNTEAFF TGTGCCAGTACCAGGGTGCCGAACACTGAAGCTTTCTTT
- - TRBJ2-7 TRBV19 CASKQNYEQYF TGTGCCAGTAAACAGAACTACGAGCAGTACTTC
- - TRBJ1-3 TRBV10-2 CASSETGSLSGNTIYF TGCGCCAGCAGTGAAACAGGGAGTTTATCTGGAAACACCATATATTTT
- TRBD1 TRBJ2-7 TRBV5-4 CASSLGTGAVYEQYF TGTGCCAGCAGCTTGGGGACAGGGGCGGTCTACGAGCAGTACTTC
few TRBD1 TRBJ2-7 TRBV5-1 CASSFLMGTGGYEQYF TGCGCCAGCAGCTTTTTGATGGGGACAGGGGGCTACGAGCAGTACTTC
- - TRBJ1-1 TRBV7-2 CASSLVLGGVTEAFF TGTGCCAGCAGCTTAGTATTAGGGGGGGTCACTGAAGCTTTCTTT
- TRBD1 TRBJ2-1 TRBV4-3 CASSYRTGDNEQFF TGCGCCAGCAGCTATCGGACAGGGGACAATGAGCAGTTCTTC
- - TRBJ1-2 TRBV2 CASSERQVYGYTF TGTGCCAGCAGTGAGCGTCAGGTCTATGGCTACACCTTC
- - TRBJ1-2 TRBV6-5 CASRTRTGVNYGYTF TGTGCCAGCAGGACACGGACGGGGGTTAACTATGGCTACACCTTC
- TRBD2 TRBJ2-3 TRBV3-1/TRBV3-2 CASSRPPPLAGARDTQYF TGTGCCAGCAGCCGCCCTCCCCCACTAGCGGGGGCGCGCGATACGCAGTATTTT
- - TRBJ1-2 TRBV11-1 CASGQTINYGYTF TGTGCCAGCGGACAGACAATTAACTATGGCTACACCTTC
- TRBD1 TRBJ1-2 TRBV7-9 CASSSFTGGHYGYTF TGTGCCAGCAGCTCGTTTACAGGGGGGCACTATGGCTACACCTTC
- TRBD1 TRBJ2-1 TRBV4-1 CASSHDRGSYNEQFF TGCGCCAGCAGCCATGACAGGGGCTCCTACAATGAGCAGTTCTTC
few - TRBJ1-6 TRBV12-3/TRBV12-4 CASSFEGSPLHF TGTGCCAGCAGTTTTGAGGGCTCACCCCTCCACTTT
- - TRBJ1-5 TRBV6-5 CASADSWSNQPQHF TGTGCCAGCGCGGACAGCTGGAGCAATCAGCCCCAGCATTTT
- TRBD1 TRBJ1-2 TRBV19 CASMDRGRGSYGYTF TGTGCCAGTATGGACAGGGGAAGGGGTAGTTATGGCTACACCTTC
- TRBD2 TRBJ2-2 TRBV9 CASSVSGANTGELFF TGTGCCAGCAGCGTTAGCGGGGCGAACACCGGGGAGCTGTTTTTT
- - TRBJ2-7 TRBV6-2/TRBV6-3 CASSTRQASSYEQYF TGTGCCAGCAGCACGAGACAGGCGAGCTCCTACGAGCAGTACTTC
once TRBD1 TRBJ1-2 TRBV18 CASSPTGGEGYTF TGTGCCAGCTCACCGACAGGGGGAGAAGGCTACACCTTC
- TRBD1 TRBJ1-1 TRBV10-3 CAISGRDRGGHTEAFF TGTGCCATCAGTGGCAGGGACAGGGGGGGACACACTGAAGCTTTCTTT
- - TRBJ1-1 TRBV18 CASSPARENTEAFF TGTGCCAGCTCACCGGCACGGGAGAACACTGAAGCTTTCTTT
- - TRBJ1-1 TRBV21-1 CASSKGSGTGAEDTEAFF TGTGCCAGCAGCAAAGGAAGCGGGACAGGGGCCGAAGACACTGAAGCTTTCTTT
- - TRBJ1-4 TRBV9 CASSVGQKEKLFF TGTGCCAGCAGCGTCGGACAGAAAGAAAAACTGTTTTTT
- TRBD1 TRBJ1-5 TRBV9 CASSATGDSNQPQHF TGTGCCAGCAGCGCCACAGGGGACAGCAATCAGCCCCAGCATTTT
- TRBD2 TRBJ2-1 TRBV7-2 CASSLILAGASSYNEQFF TGTGCCAGCAGCTTAATCCTAGCGGGCGCGAGCTCCTACAATGAGCAGTTCTTC
- - TRBJ2-1 TRBV4-3 CASSQDLRDEQFF TGCGCCAGCAGCCAAGATCTCCGGGATGAGCAGTTCTTC
- - TRBJ2-5 TRBV4-3 CASSQDWGGRETQYF TGCGCCAGCAGCCAAGATTGGGGGGGGCGAGAGACCCAGTACTTC
- - TRBJ1-2 TRBV5-1 CASSEARNYGYTF TGCGCCAGCAGCGAAGCCCGAAACTATGGCTACACCTTC
once TRBD2 TRBJ2-5 TRBV19 CASSFSPGGETQYF TGTGCCAGTAGCTTCTCACCGGGAGGGGAGACCCAGTACTTC
- - TRBJ1-6 TRBV7-9 CASAYRENSPLHF TGTGCCAGCGCGTACAGGGAGAATTCACCCCTCCACTTT
- TRBD1 TRBJ1-4 TRBV6-6 CASSLQGARREKLFF TGTGCCAGCAGTTTACAGGGGGCGAGGAGAGAAAAACTGTTTTTT